This T cell receptor (beta chain) comes out of a study of T cell changes during pregnancy in multiple sclerosis. Produced via immunoSEQ multiplex PCR; TCRdb's table is partial and in-frame only. The table records about 69,000 clones, roughly 90% of them present only once. This specimen was peripheral blood, taken in the third trimester of pregnancy. This clonotype was sampled from a female donor with multiple sclerosis, enrolled in a pregnancy study.

The CDR3 DNA reads as TGCGCCAGCAGCTTTGGGACAGGGGTCTCTGGGGCCAACGTCCTGACTTTC. Its protein product is CASSFGTGVSGANVLTF. The J gene is TRBJ2-6, the V gene TRBV5-1, with 10 bases identical to TRBD1. Germline V gene lookup returns CDR1 SGHRS and CDR2 YFSETQ. V lost 2 bases and J lost 0; bases outside the gene matches: 2. The length of the CDR3 is 17 residues.